This T cell receptor (beta chain) stems from a study of beta chain features in type 1 diabetes. This CDR3 comprises 16 residues. Trimming took 4 bases from V and 5 from J; bases not matched to a gene: 9. Germline V CDR1 and CDR2: SGHDT, YYEEEE. Regarding the study as a whole: Researchers report that Type 1 diabetes patients had moderately but significantly shorter TCRB CDR3s across all four CD4+ subsets.

Investigators reverse transcribed all isolated RNA, so they sequenced expressed TCRB transcripts. Here immunoSEQ multiplex PCR was the method, and the copy in TCRdb shows in-frame clones only, minus some. Of approximately 240,000 clones in the sample, 16% were seen once. Turning to this clone: Its antigen is currently unknown.

This chain uses TRBV5-6 with TRBJ2-1; 10 nucleotides line up with TRBD2. Sequencing was done on a sample of naive CD4+ T cells from blood. The clonotype was recovered from a man aged 25 to 40 with type 1 diabetes. CDR3 sequence reads: CASSPTAGGINNEQFF. CDR3 nucleotides: TGTGCCAGCAGCCCCACAGCGGGAGGGATAAACAATGAGCAGTTCTTC.